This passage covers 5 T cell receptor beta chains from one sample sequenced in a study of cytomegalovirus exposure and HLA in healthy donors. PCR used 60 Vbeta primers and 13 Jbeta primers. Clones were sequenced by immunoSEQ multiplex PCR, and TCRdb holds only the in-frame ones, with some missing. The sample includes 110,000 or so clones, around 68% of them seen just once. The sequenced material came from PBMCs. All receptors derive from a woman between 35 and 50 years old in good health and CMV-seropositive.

CDR3 sequence: CASSGDTGNYGYTF. The CDR3 DNA sequence: TGCGCCAGCAGCGGGGACACAGGAAACTATGGCTACACCTTC. The chain couples TRBV5-1 to TRBJ1-2; a possible D gene is TRBD1 (6 bases). With 4 bases removed from V and 2 bases from J, the gap between germline ends came to 12 bases. In germline, CDR1 is SGHRS, CDR2 YFSETQ. The CDR3 sequence is 14 residues long.

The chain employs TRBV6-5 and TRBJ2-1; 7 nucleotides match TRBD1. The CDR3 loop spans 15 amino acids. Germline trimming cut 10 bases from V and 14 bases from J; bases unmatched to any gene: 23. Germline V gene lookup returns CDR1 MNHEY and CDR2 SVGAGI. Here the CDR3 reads CATRGSGLRRWGEFF. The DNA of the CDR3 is TGTGCCACCAGGGGGTCAGGACTTCGTCGCTGGGGAGAGTTCTTC.

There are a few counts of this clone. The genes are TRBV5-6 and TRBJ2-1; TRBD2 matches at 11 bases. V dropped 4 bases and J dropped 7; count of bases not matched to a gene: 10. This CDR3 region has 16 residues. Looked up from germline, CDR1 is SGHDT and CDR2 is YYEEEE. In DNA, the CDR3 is TGTGCCAGCAGCGCCGCCCTGGGACTAGCGGCAAATGAGCAGTTCTTC. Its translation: CASSAALGLAANEQFF.

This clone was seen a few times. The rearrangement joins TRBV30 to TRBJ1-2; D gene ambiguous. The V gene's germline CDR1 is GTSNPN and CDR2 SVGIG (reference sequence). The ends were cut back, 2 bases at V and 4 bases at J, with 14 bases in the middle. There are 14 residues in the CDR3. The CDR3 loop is CAWSSFQSGYGYTF. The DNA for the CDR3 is TGTGCCTGGAGTTCGTTTCAGTCGGGCTATGGCTACACCTTC.

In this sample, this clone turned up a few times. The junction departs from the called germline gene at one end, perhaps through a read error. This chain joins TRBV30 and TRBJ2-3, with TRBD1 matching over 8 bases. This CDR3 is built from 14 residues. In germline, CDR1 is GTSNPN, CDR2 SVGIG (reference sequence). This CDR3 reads CAWSAGGSTDMQYF. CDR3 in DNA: TGTGCCTGGAGTGCAGGGGGCTCCACAGATATGCAGTATTTT. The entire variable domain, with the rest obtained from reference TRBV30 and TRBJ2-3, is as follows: SQTIHQWPATLVQPVGSPLSLECTVEGTSNPNLYWYRQAAGRGLQLLFYSVGIGQISSEVPQNLSASRPQDRQFILSSKKLLLSDSGFYLCAWSAGGSTDMQYFGPGTRLTVL.